These 22 T cell receptor beta chains share one sample of origin, sequenced in a study of somatic mutations in cytotoxic T cells in rheumatoid arthritis (dated by TCRdb to the late 2010s). The library relied on the immunoSEQ multiplex PCR assay. The immuneACCESS repertoire file appears here via TCRdb, limited to in-frame rearrangements. These files lack a portion of the clones; in checked studies, under half of the deficit traces to unresolved V genes, and the cause of the others is not known. The sample table shows 15,000 to 20,000 clones, and 65% to 85% are seen once. Around 9.3% of the sample belongs to the ten largest clones. The specimen was CD8+ T cells sorted from blood. The receptors come from an adult with rheumatoid arthritis.

The CDR3 nucleotides read TGTGCCAGCAACCCCGGCAGGGGGAAATACAATGAGCAGTTCTTC. Translating gives CASNPGRGKYNEQFF. The chain links TRBV7-9 to TRBJ2-1, with 7 bases aligning to TRBD1. CDR1 and CDR2 (germline): SEHNR, FQNEAQ (reference sequence). V trimming: 7 bases; J trimming: 4 bases; junction bases outside the gene matches: 10. The CDR3 totals 15 residues. The entire variable domain, with the rest obtained from reference TRBV7-9 and TRBJ2-1, is as follows: DTGVSQNPRHKITKRGQNVTFRCDPISEHNRLYWYRQTLGQGPEFLTYFQNEAQLEKSRLLSDRFSAERPKGSFSTLEIQRTEQGDSAMYLCASNPGRGKYNEQFFGPGTRLTVL.

The chain combines TRBV6-1 with TRBJ1-1, with 7 bases aligning to TRBD1. CDR3 length equals 16 residues. From germline, CDR1 is MNHNS and CDR2 SASEGT. V lost 4 bases and J lost 0; bases outside the gene matches: 8. The CDR3 coding sequence is TGTGCCAGCAGTGTCGGGAGGGGGCGATTGAACACTGAAGCTTTCTTT. This translates into CASSVGRGRLNTEAFF.

V gene TRBV28 combines with J gene TRBJ1-2; D gene unclear. The germline CDR1 and CDR2 sequences are MDHEN and SYDVKM. With 3 bases removed from V and 4 bases from J, the gap between germline ends came to 9 bases. CDR3 length: 13 residues. The CDR3 spells CASSLSRSYGYTF. The CDR3 DNA is TGTGCCAGCAGTTTGTCCCGAAGCTATGGCTACACCTTC.

The chain employs TRBV29-1 and TRBJ2-7; no clear D gene. Trimming pared 3 bases from V and 0 bases from J, leaving 9 bases between. Germline-derived CDR1 and CDR2 are SQVTM and ANQGSEA. The CDR3 runs 13 residues. In nucleotides, the CDR3 is TGCAGCGTTGAGCACGACTCCTCCTACGAGCAGTACTTC. Translation gives CSVEHDSSYEQYF.

The chain links TRBV27 to TRBJ2-1, with 11 bases that match TRBD2. The CDR3 sequence is 15 residues long. Trimming took 2 bases from V and 9 from J; bases not matched to a gene: 6. Germline V gene lookup returns CDR1 MNHEY and CDR2 SMNVEV (reference sequence). CDR3 sequence (DNA): TGTGCCAGCAGTTTAACGGCTAGCGGGGGGTTTGAGCAGTTCTTC. Residues: CASSLTASGGFEQFF.

The V gene is TRBV9, the J gene TRBJ2-3; 7 bases agree with TRBD1. V was clipped by 3 bases and J by 2 bases; unmatched bases: 3. Germline V lookup: CDR1 SGDLS, CDR2 YYNGEE. The CDR3 extends over 14 amino acids. The CDR3 region is CASSETGVTDTQYF. In nucleotides, the CDR3 is TGTGCCAGCAGCGAAACAGGGGTCACAGATACGCAGTATTTT.

J is TRBJ2-5 and V is TRBV14; D is perhaps TRBD2 (5 bases). This CDR3 has 15 residues. Trimming pared 2 bases from V and 5 bases from J, leaving 15 bases between. Germline V gives CDR1 SGHDN, CDR2 FVKESK. CDR3 nucleotides: TGTGCCAGCAGCCAATTTCAGCCATCGGGGGAGACCCAGTACTTC. It translates to CASSQFQPSGETQYF.

J is TRBJ2-3 and V is TRBV9, with D unresolved. With 3 bases removed from V and 3 bases from J, the gap between germline ends came to 14 bases. Germline V lookup: CDR1 SGDLS, CDR2 YYNGEE. This CDR3 comprises 15 residues. The DNA of the CDR3 is TGTGCCAGCAGCGCGACCACGGCCCGGACAGATACGCAGTATTTT. Amino acid sequence: CASSATTARTDTQYF. The full variable domain, completed using reference TRBV9 and TRBJ2-3, is DSGVTQTPKHLITATGQRVTLRCSPRSGDLSVYWYQQSLDQGLQFLIQYYNGEERAKGNILERFSAQQFPDLHSELNLSSLELGDSALYFCASSATTARTDTQYFGPGTRLTVL.

V is TRBV10-2 and J is TRBJ2-7; D is uncertain. Germline CDR1 and CDR2: WSHSY and SAAADI. Trimming removed 0 bases from V and 3 bases from J, with 6 bases in between. This CDR3 has 13 residues. This CDR3 reads CASSESIDYEQYF. CDR3 coding DNA: TGCGCCAGCAGTGAGTCGATCGACTACGAGCAGTACTTC.

This clone was detected only once. The V gene is TRBV4-1, the J gene TRBJ2-2; a possible D gene is TRBD1 (6 bases). Trimming shortened V by 2 bases and J by 4 bases, and 17 bases separated the two germline ends. Germline loops: CDR1 MGHRA, CDR2 YSYEKL. This CDR3 has 17 amino acids. The CDR3 loop reads CASSQPSGPGVTGELFF. The CDR3 coding sequence is TGCGCCAGCAGCCAACCTTCGGGGCCAGGGGTCACCGGGGAGCTGTTTTTT.

CDR3 sequence: CASGGTGGVVGELFF. The CDR3, as DNA: TGTGCTAGTGGGGGGACAGGGGGCGTCGTCGGGGAGCTGTTTTTT. The rearrangement links TRBV12-5 to TRBJ2-2; TRBD1 aligns across 12 bases. The length of the CDR3 is 15 residues. The germline V gene has CDR1 LGHNT and CDR2 FRNRAP. V shed 6 bases, J shed 7 bases, and the junction held 6 bases outside the gene matches.

The V gene is TRBV11-1, the J gene TRBJ1-6; 7 bases map to TRBD1. CDR1 SGHAT and CDR2 FQDESV come from the germline V gene (reference sequence). CDR3 size: 15 residues. Trimming removed 0 bases from V and 11 bases from J; junction bases left unmatched: 7. CDR3 in amino acids: CASSLAAKGAAPLHF. The CDR3 bases are TGTGCCAGCAGCTTAGCGGCGAAGGGGGCGGCACCCCTCCACTTT.

This chain links TRBV25-1 with TRBJ1-1; weak D call: TRBD1 (5 bases). CDR1 and CDR2 from the germline V gene are MGHDK and SYGVNS. Deletions cut 5 bases from V and 0 bases from J, with 13 bases between. There are 15 residues in the CDR3. In DNA form, the CDR3 reads TGTGCCAGCAGTCCAGGGTCCCTCATGAACACTGAAGCTTTCTTT. It specifies CASSPGSLMNTEAFF.

CDR3 loop: CAWSVGGDEQFF. CDR3 DNA: TGTGCCTGGAGTGTGGGAGGGGATGAGCAGTTCTTC. The genes are TRBV30 and TRBJ2-1; TRBD2 matches at 7 bases. After removal of 0 bases from V and 8 bases from J, the junction contained 1 base not matched to a gene. CDR1 and CDR2 from the germline V gene are GTSNPN and SVGIG (reference sequence). The CDR3 is made up of 12 amino acids. Variable domain in full (rest from reference TRBV30 and TRBJ2-1): SQTIHQWPATLVQPVGSPLSLECTVEGTSNPNLYWYRQAAGRGLQLLFYSVGIGQISSEVPQNLSASRPQDRQFILSSKKLLLSDSGFYLCAWSVGGDEQFFGPGTRLTVL.

The chain employs TRBV9 and TRBJ2-1; D might be TRBD2 (6 bases). Trimming took 5 bases from V and 3 from J, leaving 18 bases between them. Germline CDR1 is SGDLS and CDR2 is YYNGEE. The length of the CDR3 is 16 residues. Here the CDR3 DNA reads TGTGCCAGCAGTGCCAACCGGGACTCCCTCTACAATGAGCAGTTCTTC. Its protein product is CASSANRDSLYNEQFF.

This chain connects TRBV6-6 to TRBJ2-1; 9 bases match TRBD1. From germline, CDR1 is MNHNY and CDR2 SVGAGI (reference sequence). CDR3 size: 15 residues. Trimming at V came to 5 bases and at J to 0 bases, leaving 2 bases not matched to a gene. The CDR3 coding sequence is TGTGCCAGCAGTCCGGACAGGGGCTCCTACAATGAGCAGTTCTTC. Translated, it gives CASSPDRGSYNEQFF.

This clone was counted a single time. This chain joins TRBV6-4 and TRBJ2-2; 10 bases are a match to TRBD1. Germline V gene sequence: CDR1 MRHNA, CDR2 SNTAGT. This CDR3 region has 17 residues. The J segment lost 3 bases and the V segment lost 0 bases, leaving 4 bases of the junction unmatched. Here the CDR3 reads CASSDSTGGGDTGELFF. CDR3 DNA: TGTGCCAGCAGTGACTCGACAGGGGGCGGAGACACCGGGGAGCTGTTTTTT.

This chain joins TRBV5-6 and TRBJ1-2; D is perhaps TRBD1 (5 bases). Germline values: CDR1 SGHDT, CDR2 YYEEEE. With 1 base removed from V and 4 bases from J, the gap between germline ends came to 17 bases. The CDR3 sequence is 16 residues long. Here the CDR3 reads CASSLKGRGDFYGYTF. CDR3 DNA sequence: TGTGCCAGCAGCTTGAAGGGGCGGGGGGACTTCTATGGCTACACCTTC. The whole variable domain, remainder taken from reference TRBV5-6 and TRBJ1-2, is DAGVTQSPTHLIKTRGQQVTLRCSPKSGHDTVSWYQQALGQGPQFIFQYYEEEERQRGNFPDRFSGHQFPNYSSELNVNALLLGDSALYLCASSLKGRGDFYGYTFGSGTRLTVV.

V and J are TRBV27 and TRBJ1-6; weak D call: TRBD1 (5 bases). The V gene's germline CDR1 is MNHEY and CDR2 SMNVEV (reference sequence). CDR3 length equals 14 residues. Trimming cost V 2 bases and J 10 bases, with 12 bases left between them. The CDR3 DNA is TGTGCCAGCAGTTTACACTCAGGGTTATCACCCCTCCACTTT. This gives the protein CASSLHSGLSPLHF.

This clone was counted between two and nine times. CDR3 bases: TGTGCCAGCAGTGAAGGTACAGGGGGTGGCACTGAAGCTTTCTTT. It is translated as CASSEGTGGGTEAFF. The chain employs TRBV6-1 and TRBJ1-1, with 8 positions matching TRBD1. The germline V gene encodes CDR1 MNHNS and CDR2 SASEGT. This CDR3 is built from 15 residues. The V and J ends lost 1 base and 4 bases, in that order; junction bases with no gene match: 5.

V and J are TRBV5-5 and TRBJ1-1; D gene unclear. CDR1 is SGHKS and CDR2 is YYEKEE in the germline V gene (reference sequence). V lost 7 bases and J 0 bases, leaving 10 bases between the germline ends. The CDR3 length is 13 residues. CDR3 amino acids: CASLILLNTEAFF. DNA for the CDR3: TGTGCCAGCCTCATTCTACTGAACACTGAAGCTTTCTTT. The full variable domain, with the rest looked up from reference TRBV5-5 and TRBJ1-1, is DAGVTQSPTHLIKTRGQQVTLRCSPISGHKSVSWYQQVLGQGPQFIFQYYEKEERGRGNFPDRFSARQFPNYSSELNVNALLLGDSALYLCASLILLNTEAFFGQGTRLTVV.

V and J are TRBV2 and TRBJ1-4; 8 nucleotides align to TRBD1. Germline V CDR1 and CDR2: SNHLY, FYNNEI. The CDR3 is 16 amino acids. After removal of 3 bases from V and 5 bases from J, the junction contained 8 bases not matched to a gene. CDR3 residues: CASSEDAGQANEKLFF. The CDR3 DNA reads TGTGCCAGCAGTGAGGATGCGGGACAGGCAAATGAAAAACTGTTTTTT.